This TCR beta chain is drawn from a study of cytomegalovirus exposure and HLA in healthy donors. Study-level findings and limits: A missense DCLRE1C variant was associated with V- and J-gene trimming of TCR beta chains in a later analysis, and an independent cohort replicated the association. CMV serostatus alone was available as immune exposure information. It was reportedly the case that the classifier diagnosed cytomegalovirus status with high specificity and sensitivity.

A multiplex PCR was run with 60 Vbeta primers and 13 Jbeta primers. Repertoires were generated with immunoSEQ multiplex PCR, while TCRdb's copy carries only in-frame clones and drops some. The sample holds approximately 190,000 clones, roughly 82% seen once. Healthy donors of bone marrow made up the group. Worth noting for this clone: Its cognate antigen is unknown.

The germline V gene has CDR1 SGHTA and CDR2 FQGNSA. V lost 5 bases and J 10 bases, leaving 26 bases between the germline ends. The CDR3 length is 17 residues. The chain carries TRBV7-2 and TRBJ1-4; D may be TRBD1 (5 bases). Sequenced: PBMCs. This clonotype was sampled from a woman between 45 and 60 years old in good health and CMV-seropositive. CDR3 coding DNA: TGTGCCAGCAGCCATCCTCGGTCGGGGGATCCGCTTGGAAAACTGTTTTTT. It translates to CASSHPRSGDPLGKLFF.